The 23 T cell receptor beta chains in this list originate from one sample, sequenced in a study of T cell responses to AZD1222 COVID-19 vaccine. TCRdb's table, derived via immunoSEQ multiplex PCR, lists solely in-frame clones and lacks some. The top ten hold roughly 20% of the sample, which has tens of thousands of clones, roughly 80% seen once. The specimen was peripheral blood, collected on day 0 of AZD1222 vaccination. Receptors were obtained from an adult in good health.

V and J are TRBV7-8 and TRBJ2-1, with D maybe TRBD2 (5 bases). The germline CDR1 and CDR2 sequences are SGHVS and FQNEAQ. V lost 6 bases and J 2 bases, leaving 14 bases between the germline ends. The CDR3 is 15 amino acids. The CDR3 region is CASRPSGGPYNEQFF. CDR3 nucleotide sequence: TGTGCCAGCAGACCCAGCGGAGGCCCCTACAATGAGCAGTTCTTC.

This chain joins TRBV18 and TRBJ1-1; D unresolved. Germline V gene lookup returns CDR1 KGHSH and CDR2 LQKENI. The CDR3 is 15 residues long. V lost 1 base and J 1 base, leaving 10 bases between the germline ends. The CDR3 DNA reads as TGTGCCAGCTCACCACGACGGACGGAGAACACTGAAGCTTTCTTT. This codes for CASSPRRTENTEAFF.

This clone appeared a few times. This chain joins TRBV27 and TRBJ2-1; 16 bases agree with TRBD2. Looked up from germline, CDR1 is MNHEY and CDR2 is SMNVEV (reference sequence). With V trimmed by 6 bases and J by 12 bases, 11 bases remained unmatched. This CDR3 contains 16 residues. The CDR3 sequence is CASSYYGTSGRAVQFF. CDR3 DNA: TGTGCCAGCAGCTACTACGGGACTAGCGGGAGGGCAGTGCAGTTCTTC.

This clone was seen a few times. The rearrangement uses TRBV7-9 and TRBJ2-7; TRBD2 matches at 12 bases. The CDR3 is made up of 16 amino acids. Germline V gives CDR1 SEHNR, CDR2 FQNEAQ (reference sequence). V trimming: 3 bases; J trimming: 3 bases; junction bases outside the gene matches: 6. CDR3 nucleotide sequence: TGTGCCAGCAGCTTCGGACTAGCGGGATTAATCTACGAGCAGTACTTC. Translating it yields CASSFGLAGLIYEQYF.

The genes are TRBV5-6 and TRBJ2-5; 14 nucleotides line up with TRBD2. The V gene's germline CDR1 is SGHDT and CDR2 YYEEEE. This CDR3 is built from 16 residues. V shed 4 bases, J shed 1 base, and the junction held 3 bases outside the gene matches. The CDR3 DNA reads TGTGCCAGCAGCCCGGGACTAGCGGGAGCCCAAGAGACCCAGTACTTC. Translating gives CASSPGLAGAQETQYF.

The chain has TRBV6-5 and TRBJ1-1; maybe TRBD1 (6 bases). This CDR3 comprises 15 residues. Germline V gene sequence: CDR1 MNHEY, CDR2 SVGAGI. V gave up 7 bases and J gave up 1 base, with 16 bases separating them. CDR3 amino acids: CASTKGGAGNTEAFF. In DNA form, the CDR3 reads TGTGCCAGCACCAAGGGGGGGGCTGGGAACACTGAAGCTTTCTTT.

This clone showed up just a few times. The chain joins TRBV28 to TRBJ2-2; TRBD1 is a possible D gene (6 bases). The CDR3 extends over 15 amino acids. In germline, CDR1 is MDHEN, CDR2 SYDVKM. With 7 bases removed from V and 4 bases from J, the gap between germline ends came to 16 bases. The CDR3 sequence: CASKDGGVGTGELFF. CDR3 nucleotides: TGTGCCAGCAAGGATGGGGGCGTGGGCACCGGGGAGCTGTTTTTT.

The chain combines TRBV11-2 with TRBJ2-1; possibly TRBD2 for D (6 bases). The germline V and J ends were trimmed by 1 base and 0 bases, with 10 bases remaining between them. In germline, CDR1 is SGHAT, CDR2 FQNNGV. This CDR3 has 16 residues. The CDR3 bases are TGTGCCAGCAGCTTAGGGGCGGGAAGCTCCTACAATGAGCAGTTCTTC. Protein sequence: CASSLGAGSSYNEQFF.

The DNA of the CDR3 is TGTGCCAGCAGCCCGGCCGTGGGGGAGAGGTCCGGGGAGCTGTTTTTT. Encoded protein: CASSPAVGERSGELFF. This rearrangement joins TRBV5-4 to TRBJ2-2; TRBD1 or TRBD2 may be the D gene (5 bases each). This CDR3 spans 16 amino acids. The germline gives CDR1 SGHNT, CDR2 YYREEE (reference sequence). V lost 4 bases, J lost 6 bases, and 19 bases lay in between.

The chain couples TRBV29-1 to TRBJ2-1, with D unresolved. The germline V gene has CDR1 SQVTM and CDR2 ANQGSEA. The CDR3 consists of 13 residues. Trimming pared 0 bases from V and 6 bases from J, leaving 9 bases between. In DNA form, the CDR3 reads TGCAGCGTTGAAGATCTCTCACCCAATGAGCAGTTCTTC. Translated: CSVEDLSPNEQFF.

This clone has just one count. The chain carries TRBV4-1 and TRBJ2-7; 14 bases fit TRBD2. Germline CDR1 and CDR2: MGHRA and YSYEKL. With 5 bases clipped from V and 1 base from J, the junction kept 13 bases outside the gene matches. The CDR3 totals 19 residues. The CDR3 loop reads CASSVNPGLAGERSYEQYF. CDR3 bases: TGCGCCAGCAGCGTTAATCCGGGACTAGCGGGAGAGAGGTCCTACGAGCAGTACTTC.

CDR3 DNA sequence: TGTGCTAGTGGTTTGGTGTCCGGGGGCGCCTTCTATGGCTACACCTTC. Its translation is CASGLVSGGAFYGYTF. The chain recombines TRBV12-5 with TRBJ1-2; possibly TRBD1 for D (6 bases). V was cut by 0 bases and J by 4 bases, with 15 bases left in between. This CDR3 has 16 residues. The V gene's germline CDR1 is LGHNT and CDR2 FRNRAP. Filled out from reference TRBV12-5 and TRBJ1-2, the complete variable domain reads DARVTQTPRHKVTEMGQEVTMRCQPILGHNTVFWYRQTMMQGLELLAYFRNRAPLDDSGMPKDRFSAEMPDATLATLKIQPSEPRDSAVYFCASGLVSGGAFYGYTFGSGTRLTVV.

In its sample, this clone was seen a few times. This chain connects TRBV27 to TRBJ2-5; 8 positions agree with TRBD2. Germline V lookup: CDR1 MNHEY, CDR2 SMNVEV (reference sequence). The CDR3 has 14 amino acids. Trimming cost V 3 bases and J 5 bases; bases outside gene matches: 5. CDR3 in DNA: TGTGCCAGCAGTTTGGAAGGCGGGAGGGAGACCCAGTACTTC. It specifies CASSLEGGRETQYF.

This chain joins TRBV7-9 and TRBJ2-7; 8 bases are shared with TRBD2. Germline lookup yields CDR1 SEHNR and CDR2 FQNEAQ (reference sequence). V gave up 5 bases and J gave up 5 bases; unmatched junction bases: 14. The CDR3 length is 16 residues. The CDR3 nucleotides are TGTGCCAGCAGCCCGCGAACGGGACACGGGGGGGACGAGCAGTACTTC. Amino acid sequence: CASSPRTGHGGDEQYF.

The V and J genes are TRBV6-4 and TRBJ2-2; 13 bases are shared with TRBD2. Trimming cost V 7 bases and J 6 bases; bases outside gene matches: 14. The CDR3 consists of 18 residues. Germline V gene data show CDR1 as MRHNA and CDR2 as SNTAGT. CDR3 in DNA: TGTGCCAGCATGGCTCAGGATGGACTAGCGGGAGAAGCCGGGGAGCTGTTTTTT. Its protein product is CASMAQDGLAGEAGELFF.

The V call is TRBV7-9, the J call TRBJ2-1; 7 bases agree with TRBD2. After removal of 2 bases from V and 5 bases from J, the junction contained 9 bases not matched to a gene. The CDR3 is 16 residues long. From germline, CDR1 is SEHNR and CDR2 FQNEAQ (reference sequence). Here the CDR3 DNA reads TGTGCCAGCAGCTTAAGTTCGGGGGGTAGCGACAATGAGCAGTTCTTC. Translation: CASSLSSGGSDNEQFF.

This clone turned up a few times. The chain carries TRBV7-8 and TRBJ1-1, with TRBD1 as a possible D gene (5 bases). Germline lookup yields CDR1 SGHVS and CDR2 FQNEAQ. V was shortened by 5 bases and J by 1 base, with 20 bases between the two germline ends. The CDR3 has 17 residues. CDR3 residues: CASSASMNRFPNTEAFF. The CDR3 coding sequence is TGTGCCAGCAGCGCCTCCATGAACAGGTTCCCGAACACTGAAGCTTTCTTT.

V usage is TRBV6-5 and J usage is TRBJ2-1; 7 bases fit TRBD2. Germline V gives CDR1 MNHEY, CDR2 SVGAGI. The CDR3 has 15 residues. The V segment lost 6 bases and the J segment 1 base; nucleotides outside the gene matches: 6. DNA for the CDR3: TGTGCCAGCAGGGGAGGGCCGAATTCCTACAATGAGCAGTTCTTC. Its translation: CASRGGPNSYNEQFF.

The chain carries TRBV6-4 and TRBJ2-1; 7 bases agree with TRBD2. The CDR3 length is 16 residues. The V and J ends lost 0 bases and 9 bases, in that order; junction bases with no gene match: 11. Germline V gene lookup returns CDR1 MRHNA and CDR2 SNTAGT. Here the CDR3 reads CASSDSGSGSAGEQFF. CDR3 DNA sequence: TGTGCCAGCAGTGACTCCGGTAGCGGGTCAGCAGGTGAGCAGTTCTTC.

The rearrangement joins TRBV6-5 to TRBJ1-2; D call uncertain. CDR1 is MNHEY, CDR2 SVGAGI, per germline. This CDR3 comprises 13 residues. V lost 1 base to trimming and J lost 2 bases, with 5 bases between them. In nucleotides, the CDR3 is TGTGCCAGCAGTTACTTTACCAACTATGGCTACACCTTC. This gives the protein CASSYFTNYGYTF.

CDR3 region: CASRAGQLGNTIYF. Here the CDR3 DNA reads TGTGCCAGCAGGGCGGGACAGCTCGGAAACACCATATATTTT. The chain carries TRBV2 and TRBJ1-3; 7 nucleotides agree with TRBD1. The V segment lost 6 bases and the J segment 4 bases; nucleotides outside the gene matches: 6. The germline CDR1 and CDR2 sequences are SNHLY and FYNNEI. CDR3 size: 14 residues.

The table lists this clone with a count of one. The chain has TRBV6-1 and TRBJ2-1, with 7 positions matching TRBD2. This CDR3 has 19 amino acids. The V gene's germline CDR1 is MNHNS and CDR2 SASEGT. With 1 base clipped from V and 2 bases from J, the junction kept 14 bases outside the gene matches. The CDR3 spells CASSEESGGGTDPYNEQFF. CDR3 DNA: TGTGCCAGCAGTGAAGAGTCGGGAGGAGGGACTGACCCCTACAATGAGCAGTTCTTC.

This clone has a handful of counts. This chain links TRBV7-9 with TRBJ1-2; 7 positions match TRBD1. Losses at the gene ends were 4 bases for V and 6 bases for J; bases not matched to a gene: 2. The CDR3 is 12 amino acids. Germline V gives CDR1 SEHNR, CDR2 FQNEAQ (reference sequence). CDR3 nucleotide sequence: TGTGCCAGCAGCTCCGGACAGGATGGCTACACCTTC. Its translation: CASSSGQDGYTF.